What follows are 22 T cell receptor beta chains derived from one specimen sequenced in a study of a mutant IDH1 vaccine in newly diagnosed glioma. Sequenced by immunoSEQ multiplex PCR; TCRdb stores in-frame clones only, minus some. The repertoire holds 35,000 to 55,000 clones, with about 76% as singletons. Their target antigens are unknown. Specified time point: week 35, safety follow-up. Mutant IDH1 20-mer peptide, at 300 ug, made up each vaccine dose, with topical imiquimod. Sequenced here: PBMCs, sampled from a glioma patient whose treatment included an IDH1 peptide vaccine. These receptors originate from a woman in her thirties or forties with glioma. Some clones in this sample may be carry-over from other donors' samples.

The V call is TRBV25-1, the J call TRBJ2-2, with unresolved D. Trimming stripped 7 bases from V and 5 bases from J, with 14 bases between. The CDR3 runs 14 residues. From germline, CDR1 is MGHDK and CDR2 SYGVNS. The CDR3 protein is CASTPTALTGELFF. The CDR3 DNA is TGTGCCAGCACTCCTACAGCCCTAACCGGGGAGCTGTTTTTT.

The chain links TRBV15 to TRBJ1-6; no firm D call. The V gene lost 4 bases and the J gene lost 9 bases, with 7 bases spanning the gap. This CDR3 region has 12 residues. The germline V gene has CDR1 LNHNV and CDR2 YYDKDF (reference sequence). CDR3 DNA: TGTGCCACCAGCAAAAACACTTCACCCCTCCACTTT. Encoded protein: CATSKNTSPLHF. The full variable domain, with the rest looked up from reference TRBV15 and TRBJ1-6, is DAMVIQNPRYQVTQFGKPVTLSCSQTLNHNVMYWYQQKSSQAPKLLFHYYDKDFNNEADTPDNFQSRRPNTSFCFLDIRSPGLGDTAMYLCATSKNTSPLHFGNGTRLTVT.

The chain carries TRBV5-1 and TRBJ1-2; no clear D. V was pared by 0 bases and J by 4 bases, with 10 bases between. This CDR3 has 14 residues. Germline CDR1 is SGHRS and CDR2 is YFSETQ. CDR3: CASSLAAEIYGYTF. In DNA, the CDR3 is TGCGCCAGCAGCTTGGCGGCAGAAATCTATGGCTACACCTTC.

The chain uses TRBV28 and TRBJ2-2; no firm D call. Germline CDR1 MDHEN, CDR2 SYDVKM. The CDR3 has 13 amino acids. Trimming shortened V by 2 bases and J by 6 bases, and 7 bases separated the two germline ends. CDR3 sequence reads: CASSLQSPGELFF. The CDR3 DNA follows: TGTGCCAGCAGTTTACAATCACCCGGGGAGCTGTTTTTT.

The chain uses TRBV5-4 and TRBJ2-7; 7 positions match TRBD2. The germline CDR1 and CDR2 sequences are SGHNT and YYREEE (reference sequence). V gave up 3 bases and J gave up 0 bases; unmatched junction bases: 12. The CDR3 has 17 amino acids. CDR3 residues: CASSSGLDIWSSYEQYF. As DNA, the CDR3 is TGTGCCAGCAGCTCCGGACTAGATATTTGGAGCTCCTACGAGCAGTACTTC.

V usage is TRBV5-6 and J usage is TRBJ1-2; D is undetermined. With 5 bases removed from V and 8 bases from J, the gap between germline ends came to 16 bases. The CDR3 spans 13 residues. The germline V gene encodes CDR1 SGHDT and CDR2 YYEEEE. CDR3 DNA: TGTGCCAGCAGTTCTACTACTGTGGGGGGCTACACCTTC. Its protein product is CASSSTTVGGYTF.

This sequence joins TRBV29-1 and TRBJ1-2, with a weak D call TRBD1 (5 bases). The ends were cut back, 4 bases at V and 4 bases at J, with 10 bases in the middle. The CDR3 contains 12 residues. Germline V lookup: CDR1 SQVTM, CDR2 ANQGSEA. The CDR3 coding sequence is TGCAGCGTTGCCCGAGGGGTCTATGGCTACACCTTC. Protein: CSVARGVYGYTF.

V usage is TRBV7-9 and J usage is TRBJ1-2; 10 nucleotides agree with TRBD1. Per the germline V gene, CDR1 is SEHNR and CDR2 is FQNEAQ (reference sequence). The CDR3 extends over 15 amino acids. After removal of 6 bases from V and 7 bases from J, the junction contained 11 bases not matched to a gene. Written as DNA, the CDR3 is TGTGCCAGCAGGGGACAGGGGCCGATCACCGGTGGCTACACCTTC. Amino acids: CASRGQGPITGGYTF.

V gene TRBV30 combines with J gene TRBJ2-7; 7 positions match TRBD1. The CDR3 length is 14 residues. Germline-derived CDR1 and CDR2 are GTSNPN and SVGIG (reference sequence). V dropped 6 bases and J dropped 0; count of bases not matched to a gene: 8. The chain's CDR3 is CACSTGASSYEQYF. CDR3 DNA: TGTGCCTGCAGTACAGGGGCGAGCTCCTACGAGCAGTACTTC.

The CDR3 loop reads CASRSSWGYTF. The CDR3 coding sequence is TGTGCCAGCCGGTCTTCTTGGGGCTACACCTTC. The chain is built from TRBV6-1 and TRBJ1-2; D uncertain. The V and J ends lost 8 bases and 8 bases respectively, with 12 bases between them. Per the germline V gene, CDR1 is MNHNS and CDR2 is SASEGT. This CDR3 comprises 11 residues.

This chain uses TRBV7-9 with TRBJ1-4, with D unclear. The CDR3 has 13 residues. Germline V lookup: CDR1 SEHNR, CDR2 FQNEAQ (reference sequence). The germline V and J ends were trimmed by 5 bases and 3 bases, with 7 bases remaining between them. Here the CDR3 DNA reads TGTGCCAGCAGCGGCGGAGCTAATGAAAAACTGTTTTTT. It translates to CASSGGANEKLFF.

For this clone: The conserved phenylalanine or tryptophan normally closing the CDR3 is absent here, so this likely arose from a read error. Because the CDR3's place on the DNA is in doubt, the DNA is left out and the CDR3 is given as listed by TCRdb. The chain combines TRBV5-6 with TRBJ2-3; the D call TRBD1 from the table was never checked on the DNA. The length of the CDR3 is 9 amino acids, counting both ends. Looked up from germline, CDR1 is SGHDT and CDR2 is YYEEEE. The CDR3 loop is CASSWTKPT.

The V and J genes are TRBV6-5 and TRBJ1-1, with D possibly being TRBD1 (5 bases). CDR1 and CDR2 (germline): MNHEY, SVGAGI. CDR3 length: 14 residues. V shed 7 bases and J shed 6 bases, with 18 bases lying between them. The CDR3 protein is CASTGSGGRSEAFF. CDR3 DNA: TGTGCCAGCACTGGGAGTGGGGGTCGATCTGAAGCTTTCTTT.

The V call is TRBV7-4, the J call TRBJ2-1, with 9 positions matching TRBD2. V was pared by 1 base and J by 10 bases, with 14 bases of the junction left unmatched. CDR1 is SGHVT and CDR2 is SQSDAQ in the germline V gene. The CDR3 contains 17 residues. The CDR3 loop is CASSLGVGGRAEEEQFF. In nucleotides, the CDR3 is TGTGCCAGCAGCTTAGGAGTGGGCGGGAGGGCCGAGGAAGAGCAGTTCTTC.

The sample holds a few counts of this clone. This rearrangement joins TRBV27 to TRBJ2-2; the D gene is possibly TRBD2 (5 bases). Trimming removed 5 bases at V and 4 bases at J, with 8 bases between. This CDR3 spans 13 amino acids. In germline, CDR1 is MNHEY, CDR2 SMNVEV (reference sequence). The CDR3 sequence is CASSATSTGELFF. The CDR3 nucleotides are TGTGCCAGCAGTGCAACTAGCACCGGGGAGCTGTTTTTT.

V and J are TRBV28 and TRBJ1-2; a weak D match, TRBD1 (5 bases). This CDR3 has 13 amino acids. CDR1 MDHEN and CDR2 SYDVKM come from the germline V gene. V gave up 7 bases and J gave up 6 bases, with 15 bases separating them. The DNA for the CDR3 is TGTGCCAGCACCTGGGGCAGGGTGAATGGCTACACCTTC. Encoded protein: CASTWGRVNGYTF.

The chain employs TRBV5-4 and TRBJ1-2, with D perhaps TRBD1 (5 bases). CDR1 is SGHNT, CDR2 YYREEE, per germline (reference sequence). Between the trimmed V and J ends, which lost 4 bases and 5 bases, there was a span of 18 bases. The CDR3 has 15 residues. This CDR3 reads CASSPPNQGNYGYTF. CDR3 DNA: TGTGCCAGCAGCCCGCCCAATCAGGGCAATTATGGCTACACCTTC.

This clone was recorded a few times. V is TRBV10-1 and J is TRBJ2-5, with D possibly matching TRBD2 (6 bases). Germline V gene lookup returns CDR1 WNHNN and CDR2 SYGVQD (reference sequence). Trimming stripped 0 bases from V and 1 base from J, with 12 bases between. CDR3 length equals 16 residues. The CDR3 sequence: CASSESSLALQETQYF. The CDR3 bases are TGCGCCAGCAGTGAGTCGAGTCTAGCGCTCCAAGAGACCCAGTACTTC.

In DNA form, the CDR3 reads TGTGCCAGCAGCTTAGGTGGGCTAGCGGGAGGTCACGAGCAGTACTTC. Its protein product is CASSLGGLAGGHEQYF. The gene calls are TRBV7-2 and TRBJ2-7, with TRBD2 identical over 11 bases. V trimming: 1 base; J trimming: 5 bases; junction bases outside the gene matches: 7. The CDR3 consists of 16 residues. The germline V gene encodes CDR1 SGHTA and CDR2 FQGNSA.

This clone was seen a handful of times. The V call is TRBV7-9, the J call TRBJ2-3; the D is unclear. V lost 5 bases, J lost 4 bases, and 13 bases lay in between. Germline V gene sequence: CDR1 SEHNR, CDR2 FQNEAQ (reference sequence). CDR3 length: 14 residues. The CDR3 protein is CASSPNEVPDTQYF. CDR3 in DNA: TGTGCCAGCAGCCCCAACGAGGTGCCAGATACGCAGTATTTT.

The chain employs TRBV11-2 and TRBJ2-7; D unclear. CDR1 and CDR2 (germline): SGHAT, FQNNGV. The CDR3 has 17 amino acids. Trimming took 1 base from V and 2 from J, leaving 18 bases between them. CDR3 amino acids: CASSLGGYGRIAYEQYF. In DNA form, the CDR3 reads TGTGCCAGCAGCTTAGGAGGTTACGGACGTATCGCCTACGAGCAGTACTTC. The complete variable domain, with remaining parts taken from reference TRBV11-2 and TRBJ2-7, reads EAGVAQSPRYKIIEKRQSVAFWCNPISGHATLYWYQQILGQGPKLLIQFQNNGVVDDSQLPKDRFSAERLKGVDSTLKIQPAKLEDSAVYLCASSLGGYGRIAYEQYFGPGTRLTVT.

The chain employs TRBV19 and TRBJ2-7, with TRBD1 matching 9 bases. In germline, CDR1 is LNHDA, CDR2 SQIVND (reference sequence). V dropped 1 base and J dropped 3; count of bases not matched to a gene: 1. The CDR3 covers 14 residues. The CDR3 region is CASSIGTGVYEQYF. CDR3 DNA sequence: TGTGCCAGTAGTATAGGGACAGGGGTCTACGAGCAGTACTTC.